These T cell receptor beta chains were read from a single sample in a study of long-term antiretroviral therapy in people with HIV. Sequencing used immunoSEQ multiplex PCR; TCRdb keeps in-frame clones, though not all of them. The sample gives roughly 33,000 clones, 95% to 98% of which show up once; 2.5% to 3% is in the top ten. The input for sequencing was unsorted PBMCs, taken 6.9 years after starting antiretroviral therapy. These receptors all come from a man younger than 45 with HIV. CDR3s leave out the opening cysteine and the closing phenylalanine or tryptophan. A D gene is named only where the DNA matches it firmly. Size tells how often a clone was seen (once, few, many) or the class of an expanded clone, and some rows leave it out.

v_gene	abundance	d_gene	len	j_gene	CDR3aa
TRBV27	.	.	14	TRBJ2-3	ASTSGTGRSTDTQY
TRBV5-6	.	.	13	TRBJ1-1	ASSLGSPTNTEAF
TRBV9	.	.	11	TRBJ2-3	ASSVVITDTQY
TRBV7-9	.	.	13	TRBJ2-7	ASSLGGSIATEQY
TRBV6-5	.	TRBD1	11	TRBJ2-7	ASSLGQDREQY
TRBV11-2	.	.	11	TRBJ2-5	ASSWTSQETQY
TRBV6-5	.	TRBD2	13	TRBJ2-1	ASTTAGVPYNEQF
TRBV18	.	TRBD2	13	TRBJ2-7	ASSPRTSDTYEQY
TRBV27	once	.	12	TRBJ2-2	ASSTLLGTGELF
TRBV10-2	.	TRBD1	13	TRBJ1-5	ASRLGTGFNQPQH
TRBV2	.	.	9	TRBJ1-2	ARSGSYGYT
TRBV7-6	.	TRBD2	14	TRBJ2-1	ASSLGNRVAGGEQF
TRBV19	.	.	11	TRBJ1-4	ASKTRYNEKLF
TRBV7-2	.	.	13	TRBJ2-7	ASRGPGTSSYEQY